This T cell receptor (beta chain) was found in a study of blood T cell repertoires in COVID-19. Turning to the study itself: The United States, Italy and Spain provided the acute and convalescent COVID-19 samples. The cDNA or gDNA used as material had been derived from T cells, B-cell-depleted T cells, or PBMCs.

This CDR3 is built from 14 residues. Per the germline V gene, CDR1 is SGHTA and CDR2 is FQGNSA. Trimming at V came to 5 bases and at J to 7 bases, leaving 6 bases not matched to a gene. Per the authors' pipeline: Reference gene primer amplification gave nucleated cell count estimates. Sequencing used immunoSEQ multiplex PCR; TCRdb keeps in-frame clones, though not all of them. V and J calls and clone size come straight from that table; D and trimming were deduced from the DNA. The table includes about 85,000 clones, roughly 84% detected once. The specimen was peripheral blood. The chain couples TRBV7-2 to TRBJ1-5, with 9 bases fitting TRBD1. The receptor was derived from a man aged 55 to 70 with acute or convalescent COVID-19. The CDR3 loop is CASSVQGAGQPQHF. CDR3 coding DNA: TGTGCCAGCAGCGTACAGGGGGCAGGACAGCCCCAGCATTTT.